The T cell receptor beta chain under discussion was sequenced for a study of identical twins. Findings of the study overall: Excess twin sharing in beta out-of-frame sequences was weaker.

To note about this clonotype: Its antigen is unknown. Possible read error: a much larger clone is one base away.

TCRdb recomputed calls from the 5' RACE reads with MiXCR, one row per CDR3 protein. This table holds hundreds of thousands of distinct CDR3 sequences, 18% found once. The data were also submitted as part of a second study, on T cells expressing NK-cell markers. From that study: T cells sorted in several experiments were restricted to alpha-beta TCR T cells by an anti-gamma-delta TCR antibody.

The sequence came from a woman aged 18-29 years in good health. Specimen: PBMCs.

In DNA form, the CDR3 reads TGTGCCAGCAGCCACAGGAGCTCTGGGGCCAACGTCCTGACTTTC. Translating gives CASSHRSSGANVLTF. This chain joins TRBV9 and TRBJ2-6; possibly TRBD1 for D (5 bases). Trimming shortened V by 4 bases and J by 0 bases, and 8 bases separated the two germline ends. Germline CDR1 reads SGDLS; CDR2 reads YYNGEE. This CDR3 contains 15 residues. Full variable domain (outside the CDR3, taken from reference TRBV9 and TRBJ2-6): DSGVTQTPKHLITATGQRVTLRCSPRSGDLSVYWYQQSLDQGLQFLIQYYNGEERAKGNILERFSAQQFPDLHSELNLSSLELGDSALYFCASSHRSSGANVLTFGAGSRLTVL.